The text below deals with one T cell receptor beta chain. This sample stems from a study of blood T cell repertoires in COVID-19. Authors' analysis steps: By means of reference gene primer amplification, nucleated cell counts were estimated. TCRdb's table, derived via immunoSEQ multiplex PCR, lists solely in-frame clones and lacks some. The DNA was the basis for D and trimming; V, J and clone size are from that table. Among about 200,000 clones, around 80% were seen once, and the ten largest hold 9.5% to 15%. V shed 6 bases and J 6 bases; nucleotides not matched to a gene: 3. CDR3 length: 12 amino acids. Germline V lookup: CDR1 SNHLY, CDR2 FYNNEI.

Sequencing used peripheral blood. The V gene is TRBV2, the J gene TRBJ1-2; 8 bases match TRBD1. This TCR was recovered from a human donor in a cohort sampled during active COVID-19. The CDR3: CASSVTGDGYTF. The CDR3 DNA is TGTGCCAGCAGCGTGACAGGGGATGGCTACACCTTC. Full variable domain (missing parts from reference TRBV2 and TRBJ1-2): EPEVTQTPSHQVTQMGQEVILRCVPISNHLYFYWYRQILGQKVEFLVSFYNNEISEKSEIFDDQFSVERPDGSNFTLKIRSTKLEDSAMYFCASSVTGDGYTFGSGTRLTVV.